This T cell receptor beta chain was sequenced in a study of shared clonotypes between healthy human individuals (dated by TCRdb to 2019 to 2021). In terms of the full investigation: A couple of women and three men aged 18 to 49 years were included in the cohort. To estimate repertoire size and how much clonotype sharing occurs between individuals, the study deeply sequenced the blood TCR repertoires of five healthy adults. Libraries were prepared and TCR repertoires were sequenced by different laboratories using diverse techniques, in order to increase sequencing depth and limit assay-specific biases. Between about 0.85 and 10 billion PBMCs per donor were obtained by leukapheresis. For each donor, CD4 naive and CD4 memory were each given three plates, CD8 naive was given two plates, and CD8 memory was given one plate.

Worth noting for this clone: Its binding antigen is unknown. Base quality data are lacking; no much larger clone is found one base away.

Using the deep immunoSEQ assay, multiplex PCR amplified TCR CDR3 regions from genomic DNA. Extracted genomic DNA from each cell subset was spread evenly across all wells of several immunoSEQ 96-well plates, with each plate serving as a replicate. For sorted subsets, each replicate PCR was loaded with approximately 0.2 ug genomic DNA, equivalent to about 30,000 T cell genomes. The purified libraries were quantified using a Qubit 3.0 fluorometer, sized with a Bioanalyzer 2100, and then quantified again using the KAPA Library Quantification kit. A separate single-read 150-cycle Illumina NextSeq 550 flow cell was used to sequence each immunoSEQ 96-well plate. The authors' pipeline ran thus. Because only junctional sequences without quality scores were contained in the immunoSEQ output, filtering matching that applied to full-length reads could not be performed. To assign V/J genes and CDR3, sequences were annotated using PyIR, a Python wrapper for IgBLAST v1.9, with IMGT germline references. Reads were removed for weak V/J assignments (E-value above 1e-6), missing CDR3, stop codons, out-of-frame junctions, or ambiguous translated residues. V3J clonotypes were defined as sequences sharing the same inferred V gene, J gene, and CDR3 amino acid sequence. To compute the percentage overlap between repertoires, the number of shared unique clonotypes was divided by the size of the smaller repertoire. Repertoire richness was assessed with RTK rarefaction, the Chao1 estimator, and Recon v2.1 estimates of unobserved clonotypes. OLGA was used to compute generation probabilities for all TCRbeta clonotypes that the gDNA method yielded from a handful of donors. The source is immuneACCESS, and TCRdb retained only in-frame sequences with V and J called. Part of the clones is not carried over; for the studies checked, unresolved V genes explain less than half of this, and the remainder is unexplained. The V and J calls and clone size come from that table; D and trimming were worked out from the DNA. The sample yields around 1.4 million clones; 98% were counted once. The ten largest clones capture approximately 0.4% of the sample.

General findings and caveats noted by the study authors: Incomplete sequencing was indicated by rarefaction of sorted-subset datasets, despite the large sequencing depth. Sampling was restricted to blood, and TCR repertoires in tissue are likely to differ from TCR repertoires in blood. The genetic and exposure-history diversity represented was limited by the small number of donors. Higher generation probabilities were observed for clonotypes shared by all four sorted-subset donors than for non-shared clonotypes. Naive subsets generally had larger estimated clonotype richness than memory subsets. When a few donors were compared, the shared fraction of clonotypes was approximately 5% for naive CD4, more than 3% for naive CD8, 2.3% for memory CD4, and 0.4% for memory CD8. Pairwise subsampling indicated that sequencing depth was expected to affect the degree of clonotype sharing among donors.

V gives up 6 bases and J gives up 7 bases, and the segment between their germline ends measures 13 bases. The CDR3 contains 13 residues, cysteine and phenylalanine counted. The DNA shown is the 39-base CDR3, in frame from base 1. CDR1 and CDR2 were assigned from the germline V gene as KGHSH and LQKENI. The donors were healthy, HIV-negative adults with no recently reported acute infections or vaccinations. Every donor was a Caucasian adult residing in Nashville, Tennessee, USA. Magnetic negative selection was used to enrich CD4+ T cells, after which naive cells were positively selected on CD45RA and the negative fraction became the memory subset. Blood was obtained by leukapheresis, after which PBMCs were separated by Ficoll-Histopaque density gradient centrifugation and cryopreserved in liquid nitrogen vapor phase. Analytical flow cytometry was used to check the purity and quantity of every magnetically sorted T cell population. Genomic DNA was isolated from every sorted fraction and measured by UV absorbance on a Nanodrop 2000c.

Recombination linked TRBV18 to TRBJ1-5; the D gene assignment is ambiguous. The clonotype was recovered from a young man in good health. Sequenced input: naive CD4+ T cells sorted from blood. Per the publication, the cell subset or site label means: CD45RA+ positively selected. The CDR3 sequence is CASSPELGQPQHF. DNA sequence: TGTGCCAGCTCCCCCGAGCTTGGGCAGCCCCAGCATTTT.